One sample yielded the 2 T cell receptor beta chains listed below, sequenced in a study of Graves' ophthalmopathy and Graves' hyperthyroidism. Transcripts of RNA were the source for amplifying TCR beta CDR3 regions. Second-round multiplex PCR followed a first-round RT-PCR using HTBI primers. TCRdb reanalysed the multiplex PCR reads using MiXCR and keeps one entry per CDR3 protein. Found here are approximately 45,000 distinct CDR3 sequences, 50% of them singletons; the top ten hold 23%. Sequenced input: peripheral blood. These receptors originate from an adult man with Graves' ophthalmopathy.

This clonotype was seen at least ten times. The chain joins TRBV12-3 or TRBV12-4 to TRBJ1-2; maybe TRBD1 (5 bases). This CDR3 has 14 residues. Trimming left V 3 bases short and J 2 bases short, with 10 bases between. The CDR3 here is CASSFGGANYGYTF. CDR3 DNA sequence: TGTGCCAGCAGTTTTGGAGGGGCCAACTATGGCTACACCTTC.

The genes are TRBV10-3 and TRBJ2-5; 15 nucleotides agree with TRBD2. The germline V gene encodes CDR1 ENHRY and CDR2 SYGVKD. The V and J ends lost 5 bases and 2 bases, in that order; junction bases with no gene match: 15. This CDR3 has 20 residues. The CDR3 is CAISYAAGTSGGTRQETQYF. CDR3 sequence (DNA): TGTGCCATCAGTTACGCCGCCGGGACTAGCGGGGGGACCCGACAAGAGACCCAGTACTTC.